The rows below give T cell receptor beta chains drawn from one sample of a study of vaccination effects on CD4 cells after COVID-19. Their target antigens are unknown. Method: immunoSEQ multiplex PCR; TCRdb's copy keeps in-frame clones and lacks some. The sample yields some 36,000 clones, around 67% seen once. The sequencing used CD4+ T cells from PBMCs cultured without peptide, collected before COVID-19 vaccination. The receptors were sampled from a human donor who received a COVID-19 vaccine. The CDR3 runs from the conserved cysteine through the conserved F or W. A D gene is named only where the DNA matches it firmly. Some rows mark clone size as missing; the rest say once, few, many or name a class of expanded clone.

V	D	J	size	CDR3	DNA
TRBV10-2	-	TRBJ1-2	-	CASSDGHYGYTF	TGCGCCAGCAGTGACGGACACTATGGCTACACCTTC
TRBV4-1	-	TRBJ2-1	-	CASSQQNRGPTGRNEQFF	TGCGCCAGCAGCCAACAAAACCGAGGACCAACAGGTCGGAATGAGCAGTTCTTC
TRBV5-1	-	TRBJ1-1	few	CASSWSPTGMGTEAFF	TGCGCCAGCAGCTGGAGCCCTACCGGGATGGGCACTGAAGCTTTCTTT
TRBV25-1	-	TRBJ1-4	few	CASSDGEGTNEKLFF	TGTGCCAGCAGTGACGGAGAGGGAACTAATGAAAAACTGTTTTTT
TRBV3-1/TRBV3-2	TRBD1	TRBJ1-1	-	CASSQGTGLNTEAFF	TGTGCCAGCAGCCAAGGGACAGGTTTGAACACTGAAGCTTTCTTT
TRBV5-5	TRBD2	TRBJ2-1	-	CASSLVIAGGDEQFF	TGTGCCAGCAGCTTGGTGATAGCGGGAGGCGATGAGCAGTTCTTC
TRBV4-1	-	TRBJ1-3	-	CASSQGAQGNSGNTIYF	TGCGCCAGCAGCCAAGGCGCACAGGGAAACTCTGGAAACACCATATATTTT
TRBV27	-	TRBJ1-2	-	CASSFRGSRYGYTF	TGTGCCAGCAGTTTTAGGGGGAGTCGTTATGGCTACACCTTC
TRBV10-3	TRBD1	TRBJ1-1	-	CAIRLQGNEAFF	TGTGCCATCAGACTACAGGGGAATGAAGCTTTCTTT
TRBV6-6	-	TRBJ1-2	few	CASSYPWGSPLYGYTF	TGTGCCAGCAGTTACCCGTGGGGGTCCCCCCTCTATGGCTACACCTTC
TRBV27	TRBD2	TRBJ2-7	few	CASSKPARGGYYEQYF	TGTGCCAGCAGTAAACCAGCTCGGGGGGGGTACTACGAGCAGTACTTC
TRBV7-2	-	TRBJ2-4	-	CASSLRLAKNIQYF	TGTGCCAGCAGCTTGAGACTAGCCAAAAACATTCAGTACTTC
TRBV11-3	TRBD2	TRBJ2-3	-	CASSRGTSGSTDTQYF	TGTGCCAGCAGCCGCGGGACTAGCGGGAGCACAGATACGCAGTATTTT